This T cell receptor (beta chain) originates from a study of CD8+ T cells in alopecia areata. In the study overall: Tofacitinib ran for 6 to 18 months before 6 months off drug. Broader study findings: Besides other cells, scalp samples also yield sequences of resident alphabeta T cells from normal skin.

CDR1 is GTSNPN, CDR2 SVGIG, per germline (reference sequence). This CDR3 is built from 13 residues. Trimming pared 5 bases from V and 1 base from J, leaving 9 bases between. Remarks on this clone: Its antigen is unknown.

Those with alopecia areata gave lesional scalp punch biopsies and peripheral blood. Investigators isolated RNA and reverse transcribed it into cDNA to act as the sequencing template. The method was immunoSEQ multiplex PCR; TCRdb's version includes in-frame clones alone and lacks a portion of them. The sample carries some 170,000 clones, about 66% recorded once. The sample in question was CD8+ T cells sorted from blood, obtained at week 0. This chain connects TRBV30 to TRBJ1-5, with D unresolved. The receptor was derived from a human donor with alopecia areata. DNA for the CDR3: TGTGCCTGGGGGCCGGGAAGCAATCAGCCCCAGCATTTT. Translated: CAWGPGSNQPQHF.